The rows below give T cell receptor beta chains drawn from one sample of a study of read filtering for tumor transcriptome and immune sequencing. TCRdb redid the calling of the reads with MiXCR, one entry per CDR3 protein. The sample has 57,000 or so distinct CDR3 sequences; about 21% are singletons. What was sequenced was a population of CD138-negative cells sorted from bone marrow. The receptor source for this set is a donor at least 40 years old with multiple myeloma. Each CDR3 is given with its conserved first and last residue.

length	V	CDR3
14	TRBV28	CASSLQVSNQPQHF
17	TRBV12-3/TRBV12-4	CASSSPVLAGNKETQYF
14	TRBV20-1	CSAATSGSKNEQFF
13	TRBV6-2/TRBV6-3	CASSYGGYTEAFF
15	TRBV20-1	CSARLGTGWNQPQHF
14	TRBV20-1	CSAEGPNLNTEAFF
14	TRBV28	CASTQDQARNTIYF
12	TRBV7-3	CASSCSKVEAFF
15	TRBV6-5	CASKTGSNSGNTIYF
13	TRBV20-1	CSATPGTFYEQYF
13	TRBV3-1	CASSLQGEETQYF
13	TRBV7-3	CASSSLRGNEQFF
15	TRBV12-3/TRBV12-4	CASSLAGGRNNEQFF
14	TRBV7-6	CASSSQVATDTQYF
12	TRBV28	CASSSGRTEAFF
15	TRBV11-2	CASSPRTGDNSPLHF
15	TRBV14	CASSQELAGTYEQYF
12	TRBV28	CASVQGQETQYF
15	TRBV12-3/TRBV12-4	CASTGDSPRGETQYF